What follows are 9 T cell receptor beta chains derived from one specimen sequenced in a study of OX40 agonist ivuxolimab in advanced cancers. Library preparation employed the immunoSEQ multiplex PCR assay. As stored in TCRdb, this immuneACCESS dataset retains in-frame rearrangements with V and J assigned. A fraction of the clones does not appear; measured against another copy, unresolved V genes explain less than half of the discrepancy, and the remainder lacks a known reason. The sample table contains 55,000 to 70,000 clones; only one count was recorded for about 94% of them. Under 10% of the sample lies in the top ten. This specimen was CD4+ or CD8+ T cells sorted from blood, taken in a trial of the OX40 agonist ivuxolimab. The receptors were gathered from an adult with an advanced solid tumor such as melanoma, head and neck, liver or kidney cancer.

The chain uses TRBV7-6 and TRBJ2-3; 7 bases align to TRBD2. Germline V gives CDR1 SGHVS, CDR2 FNYEAQ. The CDR3 runs 16 residues. V lost 4 bases, J lost 4 bases, and 11 bases stayed unmatched. CDR3 amino acids: CASSSWGGGAADTQYF. CDR3 coding DNA: TGTGCCAGCAGCTCCTGGGGGGGAGGGGCTGCAGATACGCAGTATTTT. Together with reference TRBV7-6 and TRBJ2-3, the CDR3 gives the full variable domain: GAGVSQSPRYKVTKRGQDVALRCDPISGHVSLYWYRQALGQGPEFLTYFNYEAQQDKSGLPNDRFSAERPEGSISTLTIQRTEQRDSAMYRCASSSWGGGAADTQYFGPGTRLTVL.

This chain joins TRBV2 and TRBJ2-5; a possible D gene is TRBD2 (5 bases). The V gene's germline CDR1 is SNHLY and CDR2 FYNNEI. The CDR3 extends over 11 amino acids. Trimming took 7 bases from V and 4 from J, leaving 7 bases between them. CDR3 loop: CASKEGETQYF. CDR3 DNA sequence: TGTGCCAGCAAAGAGGGAGAGACCCAGTACTTC.

This chain connects TRBV4-1 to TRBJ1-6; 9 bases are a match to TRBD1. J gave up 8 bases and V 1 base, and 15 bases lay outside the gene matches. Germline V CDR1 and CDR2: MGHRA, YSYEKL. The CDR3 runs 19 residues. Here the CDR3 DNA reads TGCGCCAGCAGCCAAGTGGGAAGACAGGGGGTGAAGGAAGATTCACCCCTCCACTTT. Translating gives CASSQVGRQGVKEDSPLHF.

The rearrangement joins TRBV27 to TRBJ1-1; D not certain. The CDR3 extends over 13 amino acids. Germline-derived CDR1 and CDR2 are MNHEY and SMNVEV (reference sequence). Between the trimmed V and J ends, which lost 8 bases and 1 base, there was a span of 11 bases. CDR3: CASGVGKNTEAFF. DNA for the CDR3: TGTGCCAGCGGGGTCGGAAAGAACACTGAAGCTTTCTTT.

The chain is built from TRBV11-2 and TRBJ1-1; 9 nucleotides line up with TRBD1. The CDR3 length is 18 residues. Looked up from germline, CDR1 is SGHAT and CDR2 is FQNNGV. After removal of 0 bases from V and 7 bases from J, the junction contained 15 bases not matched to a gene. The CDR3 loop reads CASSLEVTRTGAAFEAFF. Written as DNA, the CDR3 is TGTGCCAGCAGCTTAGAAGTGACGAGGACAGGGGCCGCTTTTGAAGCTTTCTTT.

V and J are TRBV5-4 and TRBJ1-1, with 9 bases matching TRBD1. CDR1 is SGHNT and CDR2 is YYREEE in the germline V gene (reference sequence). The V gene end was trimmed by 4 bases and the J gene end by 7 bases; junction bases not matched to a gene: 11. This CDR3 contains 15 residues. The CDR3 DNA reads as TGTGCCAGCAGCATATTATCGACAGGGGGTAATGAAGCTTTCTTT. It codes for CASSILSTGGNEAFF.

V is TRBV7-9 and J is TRBJ2-5; D not certain. The CDR3 is made up of 14 amino acids. CDR1 is SEHNR and CDR2 is FQNEAQ in the germline V gene (reference sequence). Between the trimmed V and J ends, which lost 1 base and 1 base, there was a span of 7 bases. CDR3 in DNA: TGTGCCAGCAGCTTAGTCGCCAGCCAAGAGACCCAGTACTTC. Its protein is CASSLVASQETQYF.

This rearrangement joins TRBV27 to TRBJ2-7; 8 positions agree with TRBD2. The trim removed 2 bases at V and 3 bases at J, leaving 0 bases unmatched. CDR3 length: 13 residues. CDR1 MNHEY and CDR2 SMNVEV come from the germline V gene (reference sequence). CDR3 in amino acids: CASSLAGGYEQYF. The CDR3 DNA reads TGTGCCAGCAGTTTAGCGGGGGGCTACGAGCAGTACTTC.

This chain uses TRBV19 with TRBJ2-7; no clear D gene. This CDR3 is built from 12 residues. The V gene lost 5 bases and the J gene lost 2 bases, with 7 bases spanning the gap. The germline V gene encodes CDR1 LNHDA and CDR2 SQIVND (reference sequence). CDR3 sequence: CASSFGPYEQYF. Written as DNA, the CDR3 is TGTGCCAGTAGTTTTGGGCCCTACGAGCAGTACTTC. The whole variable domain, remainder taken from reference TRBV19 and TRBJ2-7, is DGGITQSPKYLFRKEGQNVTLSCEQNLNHDAMYWYRQDPGQGLRLIYYSQIVNDFQKGDIAEGYSVSREKKESFPLTVTSAQKNPTAFYLCASSFGPYEQYFGPGTRLTVT.